The 15 T cell receptor beta chains below were found in one sample sequenced in a study of shared clonotypes between healthy human individuals. Profiled with immunoSEQ multiplex PCR; TCRdb holds only in-frame clones, not every one. The sample consists of about a million clones, about three quarters of them appearing once. Source material: memory CD4+ T cells sorted from blood. Subset in this sample: CD45RA-negative fraction. The receptors shown here come from a man aged 18 to 35 in good health.

The chain carries TRBV19 and TRBJ1-5; 7 bases map to TRBD1. In germline, CDR1 is LNHDA, CDR2 SQIVND (reference sequence). V was clipped by 5 bases and J by 4 bases; unmatched bases: 5. The CDR3 contains 14 residues. The CDR3, as DNA: TGTGCCAGTAGTTCACAGACAGGGAATCAGCCCCAGCATTTT. It encodes CASSSQTGNQPQHF.

The chain couples TRBV27 to TRBJ1-1; 8 bases line up with TRBD1. Germline V gene lookup returns CDR1 MNHEY and CDR2 SMNVEV (reference sequence). J was trimmed by 3 bases and V by 2 bases; bases with no gene match: 5. This CDR3 has 15 amino acids. This CDR3 reads CASSLLGQVDTEAFF. DNA for the CDR3: TGTGCCAGCAGTTTACTGGGACAGGTTGACACTGAAGCTTTCTTT.

The chain joins TRBV7-2 to TRBJ2-2; D may be TRBD1 or TRBD2 (5 bases each). This CDR3 comprises 17 residues. Deletions cut 3 bases from V and 0 bases from J, with 14 bases between. Germline CDR1 is SGHTA and CDR2 is FQGNSA. The chain's CDR3 is CASSFLSGTANTGELFF. CDR3 nucleotide sequence: TGTGCCAGCAGCTTTCTTTCGGGGACCGCGAACACCGGGGAGCTGTTTTTT.

J is TRBJ2-2 and V is TRBV13; no reliable D call. The germline V gene encodes CDR1 PRHDT and CDR2 FYEKMQ (reference sequence). This CDR3 has 15 amino acids. Trimming took 5 bases from V and 4 from J, leaving 14 bases between them. The CDR3: CASSPRWTPTGELFF. The DNA of the CDR3 is TGTGCCAGCAGCCCCAGATGGACCCCCACCGGGGAGCTGTTTTTT.

The chain combines TRBV29-1 with TRBJ2-4; D assignment may be TRBD1 or TRBD2 (5 bases each). CDR1 is SQVTM and CDR2 is ANQGSEA in the germline V gene. This CDR3 is 13 amino acids long. Trimming removed 6 bases at V and 3 bases at J, with 12 bases between. The CDR3 is CSVRDGRKNIQYF. The CDR3 DNA reads as TGCAGCGTGAGGGACGGACGCAAAAACATTCAGTACTTC.

This clone was found once. The rearrangement uses TRBV5-1 and TRBJ1-1; perhaps TRBD1 as D (5 bases). Germline assignment: CDR1 SGHRS and CDR2 YFSETQ. Between the trimmed V and J ends, which lost 0 bases and 12 bases, there was a span of 21 bases. The CDR3 contains 15 residues. The CDR3: CASSLAVPGTLVTFF. The CDR3 coding sequence is TGCGCCAGCAGCTTGGCGGTCCCGGGGACTCTCGTGACTTTCTTT.

This chain joins TRBV5-1 and TRBJ2-5; a possible D gene is TRBD1 (6 bases). V gave up 0 bases and J gave up 2 bases, with 14 bases separating them. The CDR3 runs 16 residues. CDR1 and CDR2 from the germline V gene are SGHRS and YFSETQ. This chain's CDR3 is CASSLALSQGQETQYF. The CDR3, as DNA: TGCGCCAGCAGCTTGGCCTTATCCCAGGGGCAAGAGACCCAGTACTTC.

The rearrangement links TRBV5-6 to TRBJ2-1; tentatively, D is TRBD1 or TRBD2 (5 bases each). Per the germline V gene, CDR1 is SGHDT and CDR2 is YYEEEE. CDR3 length: 18 residues. Trimming removed 4 bases from V and 5 bases from J, with 25 bases in between. As DNA, the CDR3 is TGTGCCAGCAGCCCCCTGATGGTTCTTGGGACCAAGCACAATGAGCAGTTCTTC. Protein product: CASSPLMVLGTKHNEQFF. Filled out from reference TRBV5-6 and TRBJ2-1, the complete variable domain reads DAGVTQSPTHLIKTRGQQVTLRCSPKSGHDTVSWYQQALGQGPQFIFQYYEEEERQRGNFPDRFSGHQFPNYSSELNVNALLLGDSALYLCASSPLMVLGTKHNEQFFGPGTRLTVL.

The CDR3 loop is CASSPHLAVSTDTQYF. The CDR3 DNA sequence: TGTGCCAGCAGCCCCCACCTAGCGGTTAGCACAGATACGCAGTATTTT. The V and J genes are TRBV4-2 and TRBJ2-3, with 7 bases matching TRBD2. From germline, CDR1 is LGHNA and CDR2 YNFKEQ. This CDR3 is 16 amino acids long. V trimming: 4 bases; J trimming: 0 bases; junction bases outside the gene matches: 7.

CDR3 loop: CASSNSRTGGSETQYF. The CDR3 DNA is TGTGCCAGCAGCAACTCCCGGACAGGGGGCTCTGAGACCCAGTACTTC. The J gene is TRBJ2-5, the V gene TRBV13, with 11 bases identical to TRBD1. In germline, CDR1 is PRHDT, CDR2 FYEKMQ (reference sequence). V lost 5 bases to trimming and J lost 5 bases; unmatched junction nucleotides: 10. CDR3 length equals 16 residues.

The rearrangement links TRBV7-2 to TRBJ1-2, with D unresolved. Germline CDR1 is SGHTA and CDR2 is FQGNSA. V was clipped by 5 bases and J by 0 bases, with 7 bases between them. This CDR3 contains 13 residues. In nucleotides, the CDR3 is TGTGCCAGCAGCCCACAGTCTAACTATGGCTACACCTTC. It specifies CASSPQSNYGYTF.

CDR3 coding DNA: TGCGCCAGCAGCCCCCGGACAGGGGTGTCCGGCTACACCTTC. Encoded protein: CASSPRTGVSGYTF. The chain uses TRBV4-3 and TRBJ1-2; 9 nucleotides agree with TRBD1. The J segment lost 8 bases and the V segment lost 4 bases, leaving 8 bases of the junction unmatched. CDR1 and CDR2 (germline): LGHNA, YSLEER. This CDR3 is built from 14 residues.

This chain links TRBV28 with TRBJ1-1; TRBD1 matches 9 bases. The V segment lost 6 bases and the J segment 8 bases; nucleotides outside the gene matches: 22. CDR3 length equals 18 residues. The germline V gene encodes CDR1 MDHEN and CDR2 SYDVKM. CDR3 residues: CASRTQGAPPTSRSEAFF. The CDR3 region has the DNA TGTGCCAGCAGAACACAGGGGGCTCCCCCAACATCACGGAGCGAAGCTTTCTTT.

Only a few counts were recorded for this clone. This chain links TRBV12-5 with TRBJ1-2, with D maybe TRBD1 (6 bases). Germline V gene lookup returns CDR1 LGHNT and CDR2 FRNRAP. CDR3 length: 14 amino acids. V lost 4 bases and J 1 base, leaving 10 bases between the germline ends. CDR3 amino acids: CASGSRGINYGYTF. The CDR3 nucleotides read TGTGCTAGTGGTTCAAGGGGGATTAACTATGGCTACACCTTC.

About this clone: A single base is all that separates this from a far larger clone, so a read error is likely. Within the sample, other DNA sequences also encode this same CDR3. V usage is TRBV30 and J usage is TRBJ1-2; perhaps TRBD1 as D (6 bases). The germline V gene has CDR1 GTSNPN and CDR2 SVGIG (reference sequence). V lost 2 bases and J 5 bases, leaving 9 bases between the germline ends. This CDR3 is 12 amino acids long. CDR3 sequence (DNA): TGTGCCTGGAGTACAGGGTCTTATGGCTACACCTTC. Its protein is CAWSTGSYGYTF.